In its sample, the clone carrying this T cell receptor beta chain was seen many times. The cohort's ophthalmopathy patients, a group with duration under 3 months, had a Clinical Activity Score of at least 3 and a NOSPECS grade of at least 4. Patients showing uncontrolled infection, other autoimmune disease, pregnancy or lactation were ineligible. This record belongs to a study of T cells in Graves' hyperthyroidism and ophthalmopathy. Study context: Peripheral blood was obtained at initial diagnosis, preceding any treatment.

RNA transcripts were the template for amplifying TCR beta CDR3 regions. The primer set for the first-round RT-PCR of the TCR CDR3 was HTBI. TCRdb processed the multiplex PCR reads anew with MiXCR; each CDR3 protein has one entry. Here the sample spans hundreds of thousands of distinct CDR3 sequences, over 13% being singletons. Germline V lookup: CDR1 SGHRS, CDR2 YFSETQ. This CDR3 contains 13 residues. V was cut by 0 bases and J by 7 bases, with 8 bases left in between. The sequence derives from a man aged 50-59 years with Graves' ophthalmopathy. This chain uses TRBV5-1 with TRBJ2-1; tentatively, D is TRBD2 (6 bases). Sequenced: blood. The chain's CDR3 is CASSLGAGNEQFF. CDR3 in DNA: TGCGCCAGCAGCTTGGGGGCGGGGAATGAGCAGTTCTTC.